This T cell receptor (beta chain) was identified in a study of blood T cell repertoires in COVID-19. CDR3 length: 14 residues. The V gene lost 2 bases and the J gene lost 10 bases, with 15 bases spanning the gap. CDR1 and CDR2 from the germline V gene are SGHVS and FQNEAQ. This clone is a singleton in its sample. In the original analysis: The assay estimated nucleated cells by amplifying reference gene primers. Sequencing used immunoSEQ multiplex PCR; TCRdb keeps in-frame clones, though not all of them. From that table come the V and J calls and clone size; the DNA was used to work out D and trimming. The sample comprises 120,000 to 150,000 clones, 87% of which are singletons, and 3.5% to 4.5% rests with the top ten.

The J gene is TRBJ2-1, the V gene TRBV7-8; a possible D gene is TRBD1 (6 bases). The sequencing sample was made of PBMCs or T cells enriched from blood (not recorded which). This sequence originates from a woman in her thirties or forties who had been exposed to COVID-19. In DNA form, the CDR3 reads TGTGCCAGCAGCTTACGTACAGGGTTAAGGGAGCAGTTCTTC. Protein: CASSLRTGLREQFF.